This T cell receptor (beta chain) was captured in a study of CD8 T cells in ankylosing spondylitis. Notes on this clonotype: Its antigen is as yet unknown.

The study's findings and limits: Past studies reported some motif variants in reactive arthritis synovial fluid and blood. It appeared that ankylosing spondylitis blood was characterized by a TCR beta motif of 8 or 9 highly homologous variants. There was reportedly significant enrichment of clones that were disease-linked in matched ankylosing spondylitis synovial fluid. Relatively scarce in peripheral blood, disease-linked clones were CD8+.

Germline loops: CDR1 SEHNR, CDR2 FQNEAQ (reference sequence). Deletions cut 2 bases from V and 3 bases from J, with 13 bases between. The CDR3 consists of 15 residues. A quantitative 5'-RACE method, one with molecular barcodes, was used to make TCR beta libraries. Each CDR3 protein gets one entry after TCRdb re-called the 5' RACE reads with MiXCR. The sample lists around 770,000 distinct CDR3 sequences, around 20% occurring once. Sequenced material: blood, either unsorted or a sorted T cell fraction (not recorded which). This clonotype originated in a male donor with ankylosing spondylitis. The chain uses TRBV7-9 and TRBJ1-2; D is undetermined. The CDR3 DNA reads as TGTGCCAGCAGCTTAAGGGTGTTAGAGGACTATGGCTACACCTTC. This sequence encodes CASSLRVLEDYGYTF.